The sequence of this T cell receptor (beta chain) was determined in a study of T cell repertoires in cytomegalovirus infection. Study-wide context: Based on public TCR beta signatures, there were indications of CMV infection and of a matching HLA type. General study results and limits: What dominated the ex vivo response were HLA-C-restricted CMV-specific TCR beta clonotypes.

As regards this clonotype: Antigen specificity is unknown.

Via MiXCR, TCRdb re-called the reads, giving one row per CDR3 protein. The data show about 310,000 distinct CDR3 sequences, around a sixth seen once. V was cut by 0 bases and J by 2 bases, with 16 bases left in between. Germline V gives CDR1 LNHNV, CDR2 YYDKDF (reference sequence). CDR3 size: 17 residues. This chain joins TRBV15 and TRBJ1-2; weak D call: TRBD1 (6 bases). This sequence originates from a human donor in good health (CMV status not recorded). Some clones in this sample may be carry-over from other donors' samples. The sequenced sample consisted of PBMCs. CDR3 sequence reads: CATSRDRLGQSNYGYTF. CDR3 nucleotides: TGTGCCACCAGCAGAGATCGGTTAGGACAGAGCAACTATGGCTACACCTTC. Supplemented by reference TRBV15 and TRBJ1-2, the full variable domain reads DAMVIQNPRYQVTQFGKPVTLSCSQTLNHNVMYWYQQKSSQAPKLLFHYYDKDFNNEADTPDNFQSRRPNTSFCFLDIRSPGLGDTAMYLCATSRDRLGQSNYGYTFGSGTRLTVV.